This T cell receptor beta chain was recorded in a study of blood T cell repertoires in COVID-19. The overall study: Acute and convalescent COVID-19 specimens originated in the United States, Italy and Spain.

As processed by the authors: By means of reference gene primer amplification, nucleated cell counts were estimated. The assay was immunoSEQ multiplex PCR, and TCRdb's table has in-frame clones only and misses some. That table supplies the V and J calls and clone size; D and trimming were determined from the DNA. Of approximately 120,000 clones listed, around three quarters are singletons. Per the germline V gene, CDR1 is LGHDT and CDR2 is YNNKEL (reference sequence). The CDR3 spans 13 residues. Between the trimmed V and J ends, which lost 3 bases and 13 bases, there was a span of 16 bases. The clonotype comes from a human donor in a cohort sampled during active or convalescent COVID-19. This chain connects TRBV3-1 (or the pseudogene TRBV3-2) to TRBJ2-4; D perhaps matches TRBD1 (5 bases). Sequencing used peripheral blood. The CDR3 coding sequence is TGTGCCAGCAGCCACCGTAACAGGTTGGGCCAGTACTTC. Its translation: CASSHRNRLGQYF.